These T cell receptor beta chains were read from a single sample in a study of OX40 agonist ivuxolimab in advanced cancers. The method was immunoSEQ multiplex PCR; TCRdb's version includes in-frame clones alone and lacks a portion of them. The sample has fewer than 80,000 clones; more than 85% are singletons. Material: CD4+ or CD8+ T cells sorted from blood, obtained in a trial of the OX40 agonist ivuxolimab. The receptor set was obtained from an adult with an advanced solid tumor such as melanoma, head and neck, liver or kidney cancer. Both conserved end residues are part of each CDR3. A D gene is named only where the DNA matches it firmly. The size entry is marked missing in some rows and otherwise reads once, few, many or a size class.

cdr3_length j_call d_call v_call clone_size cdr3_nt cdr3_aa
13 TRBJ2-7 . TRBV6-1 once TGTGCCAGCAGTGAGTTCCGGGAAAACGAGCAGTACTTC CASSEFRENEQYF
16 TRBJ1-6 . TRBV7-3 few TGTGCCAGCAGCCTAAAACCGGGACCATCAGGGTCACCCCTCCACTTT CASSLKPGPSGSPLHF
13 TRBJ1-5 . TRBV30 . TGTGCCTGGAGTGTGTATAGCAATCAGCCCCAGCATTTT CAWSVYSNQPQHF
11 TRBJ2-7 . TRBV18 . TGTGCCAGCTCACCGCAGGAGCAGCAGTACTTC CASSPQEQQYF
12 TRBJ2-3 . TRBV29-1 . TGCAGCGTACGGCCGGGCACAGATACGCAGTATTTT CSVRPGTDTQYF
15 TRBJ2-7 . TRBV6-6 . TGTGCCAGCAGTTCTCAGCGTCGTCTCGGGTACGAGCAGTACTTC CASSSQRRLGYEQYF
15 TRBJ2-7 . TRBV18 few TGTGCCAGCTCACCGGGGCAGGGGCCAAGGAACGAGCAGTACTTC CASSPGQGPRNEQYF
14 TRBJ1-4 . TRBV2 . TGTGCCAGCAGTGAATGGCAGCATAATGAAAAACTGTTTTTT CASSEWQHNEKLFF
13 TRBJ1-2 TRBD1 TRBV18 . TGTGCCAGCTCAGAGGACAGGATCTATGGCTACACCTTC CASSEDRIYGYTF
14 TRBJ2-1 TRBD2 TRBV5-1 . TGCGCCAGCAGCTTGACTAGCGGGATGGGGGAGCAGTTCTTC CASSLTSGMGEQFF
13 TRBJ1-4 . TRBV6-1 . TGTGCCAGCACGGAATCTACACGGGAAAAACTGTTTTTT CASTESTREKLFF
15 TRBJ2-1 TRBD1 TRBV7-3 . TGTGCCAGCAGCTCCGACAGGGCTACCTACAATGAGCAGTTCTTC CASSSDRATYNEQFF
14 TRBJ1-1 TRBD1 TRBV5-6 . TGTGCCAGCAGCTCCCGGACAGGGGGCCATGAAGCTTTCTTT CASSSRTGGHEAFF
16 TRBJ2-1 . TRBV11-2 . TGTGCCAGCAGCCAAGGCCCGTCACCCTCTCACAATGAGCAGTTCTTC CASSQGPSPSHNEQFF
16 TRBJ1-2 . TRBV27 . TGTGCCAGCAGGCGCCTAGAAACGGGACTAAACTATGGCTACACCTTC CASRRLETGLNYGYTF
14 TRBJ1-3 . TRBV18 . TGTGCCAGCTCACCTGGGACTTCTGGAAACACCATATATTTT CASSPGTSGNTIYF
14 TRBJ2-5 . TRBV15 once TGTGCCACCAGCAGAGATGCTGGACAAGAGACCCAGTACTTC CATSRDAGQETQYF
13 TRBJ2-7 . TRBV5-6 . TGTGCCAGCAGCTTGTACGGACCCTACGAGCAGTACTTC CASSLYGPYEQYF
14 TRBJ2-3 . TRBV9 . TGTGCCAGCAGCGCCGACCCTGGGGACGGGACGCAGTATTTT CASSADPGDGTQYF
15 TRBJ1-2 . TRBV6-1 . TGTGCCAGCAGTGAAGGAGGGCAGGGGACCTATGGCTACACCTTC CASSEGGQGTYGYTF
13 TRBJ1-1 . TRBV18 . TGTGCCAGCTCACCATCCGGGGGGACTGAAGCTTTCTTT CASSPSGGTEAFF
15 TRBJ1-5 . TRBV7-2 . TGTGCCAGCAGCTTAGGCCAGAGATTGGAAGGGCCCCAGCATTTT CASSLGQRLEGPQHF
16 TRBJ2-1 . TRBV5-6 . TGTGCCAGCAGCTTGTGGGGGGGCGGCTCCTACAATGAGCAGTTCTTC CASSLWGGGSYNEQFF
16 TRBJ1-4 . TRBV2 . TGTGCCAGCAGTGAATATGGGACTGCAACTAATGAAAAACTGTTTTTT CASSEYGTATNEKLFF